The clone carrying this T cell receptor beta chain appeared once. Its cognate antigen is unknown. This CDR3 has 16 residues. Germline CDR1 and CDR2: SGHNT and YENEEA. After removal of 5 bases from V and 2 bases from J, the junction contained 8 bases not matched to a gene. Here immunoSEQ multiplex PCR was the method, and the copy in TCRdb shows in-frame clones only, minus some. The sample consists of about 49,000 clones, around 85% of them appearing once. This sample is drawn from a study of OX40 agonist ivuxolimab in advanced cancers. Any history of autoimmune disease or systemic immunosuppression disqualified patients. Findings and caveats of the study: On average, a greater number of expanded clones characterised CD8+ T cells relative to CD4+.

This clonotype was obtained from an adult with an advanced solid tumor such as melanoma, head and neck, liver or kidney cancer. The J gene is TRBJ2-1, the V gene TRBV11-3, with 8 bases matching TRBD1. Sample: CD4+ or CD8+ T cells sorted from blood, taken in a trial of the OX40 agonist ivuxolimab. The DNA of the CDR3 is TGTGCCAGCAGCAAAAATCGACAGGGGCCCTACAATGAGCAGTTCTTC. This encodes CASSKNRQGPYNEQFF.